This TCR beta chain was retrieved from a study of T cell clonotyping in hematopoietic cell transplantation. Study-wide results and caveats: Recipient TCR diversity dropped after transplant; expanded clonotypes rose from day 30 to 180. No sorting was done, leaving CD4 and CD8 contributions mixed.

Assay used: immunoSEQ multiplex PCR; TCRdb lists only in-frame clones, some missing. The repertoire includes 15,000 to 20,000 clones, approximately 87% of them detected once, and more than 3.5% sits in the top ten. Recipient blood drawn about 28 days pretransplant and days 30, 100, 180 after. Germline CDR1 is MGHRA and CDR2 is YSYEKL. The CDR3 sequence is 16 residues long. V was trimmed by 0 bases and J by 0 bases, leaving 9 bases between them. Concerning this clone: What it recognizes is unknown.

The chain is built from TRBV4-1 and TRBJ1-5; D is ambiguous. The sample in question was PBMCs, obtained 100 days after allogeneic stem cell transplant. The source of this sequence is a male patient in his sixties or seventies who had an allogeneic stem cell transplant from a related donor, so the T cells may come from the graft donor. Some clones in this sample may be carry-over from other donors' samples. The CDR3 bases are TGCGCCAGCAGCCAAGAGGGGTATTATAGCAATCAGCCCCAGCATTTT. It encodes CASSQEGYYSNQPQHF.